This paragraph covers one T cell receptor beta chain sequence. Its antigen is not identified. The data were taken from a study of Ad26.COV2.S vaccination and SARS-CoV-2 variants. Overall study findings and caveats: In vaccinated individuals, spike-specific CD8+ and CD4+ T cell responses reportedly displayed substantial breadth.

The repertoire was sequenced with immunoSEQ multiplex PCR; TCRdb's copy has only in-frame clones and lacks some. The table lists 400,000 to 450,000 clones, roughly 88% of them singletons. Treatment denoted: roughly 18 received Ad26.COV2.S at low or high dose, single or two shots; several received placebo; per-sample allocation not given. Sample collection was performed on day 63 after the first vaccine or placebo injection. The CDR3 sequence is 17 residues long. Losses at the gene ends were 5 bases for V and 7 bases for J; bases not matched to a gene: 16. CDR1 SGHRS and CDR2 YFSETQ come from the germline V gene.

The sequenced sample was peripheral blood, obtained in a trial of Ad26.COV2.S vaccine versus placebo. The V call is TRBV5-1, the J call TRBJ1-4, with 8 bases identical to TRBD1. The receptor comes from a person aged 18-65 years who received the Ad26.COV2.S COVID-19 vaccine or a placebo. The CDR3 reads CASSLGTGFLSGEKLFF. The CDR3 DNA reads as TGCGCCAGCAGTCTTGGGACAGGTTTTTTATCTGGTGAAAAACTGTTTTTT.